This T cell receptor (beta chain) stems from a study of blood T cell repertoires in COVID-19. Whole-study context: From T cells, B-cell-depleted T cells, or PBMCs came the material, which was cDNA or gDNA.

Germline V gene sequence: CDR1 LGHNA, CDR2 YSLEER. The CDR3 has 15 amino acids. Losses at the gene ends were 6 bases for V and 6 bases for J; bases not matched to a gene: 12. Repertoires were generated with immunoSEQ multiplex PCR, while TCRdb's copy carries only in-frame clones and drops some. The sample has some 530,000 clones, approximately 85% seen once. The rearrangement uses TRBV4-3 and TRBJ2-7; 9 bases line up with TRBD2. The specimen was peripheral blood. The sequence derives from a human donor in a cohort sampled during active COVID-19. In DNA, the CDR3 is TGCGCCAGCAGTCCCAATGTTGTTAGCGGGGGCGAGCAGTACTTC. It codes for CASSPNVVSGGEQYF.